This T cell receptor beta chain was retrieved from a study of blood T cell repertoires in COVID-19. On this clone itself: An end of the junction does not agree with germline; a read error may underlie this.

Clones were sequenced by immunoSEQ multiplex PCR, and TCRdb holds only the in-frame ones, with some missing. Among more than 300,000 clones listed, roughly 90% were seen once. Germline CDR1 is SSHAT and CDR2 is FNYEAQ (reference sequence). The CDR3 length is 15 residues. Material for sequencing was PBMCs or T cells enriched from blood (not recorded which). The source is a woman aged 30 to 39 who had recovered from COVID-19. The chain combines TRBV7-7 with TRBJ2-3, with D perhaps matching TRBD1 (6 bases). DNA for the CDR3: TGTGCTAGCAGCCATGGGACACCCAGCACAGATACGCAGTATTTT. Its protein is CASSHGTPSTDTQYF.